Listed below are T cell receptor beta chains from one sample, sequenced in a study of blood T cell repertoires in COVID-19. The method was immunoSEQ multiplex PCR; TCRdb's version includes in-frame clones alone and lacks a portion of them. The repertoire holds approximately 200,000 clones, with approximately 86% as singletons. Sequences were obtained from PBMCs or T cells enriched from blood (not recorded which). Receptor source: a woman between 25 and 40 years old who had been exposed to COVID-19. Each CDR3 is given with its conserved first and last residue. A D gene is named only where the DNA matches it firmly. Some rows mark clone size as missing; the rest say once, few, many or name a class of expanded clone.

clone size: -; J gene: TRBJ1-4; V gene: TRBV19; D gene: TRBD1; CDR3 DNA: TGTGCCAGTAGACAGGGGGACAGACGTAATGAAAAACTGTTTTTT; CDR3 protein: CASRQGDRRNEKLFF
clone size: -; J gene: TRBJ2-1; V gene: TRBV24-1; D gene: TRBD1; CDR3 DNA: TGTGCCACCAGTGATCCGGGACAGAGCGATGAGCAGTTCTTC; CDR3 protein: CATSDPGQSDEQFF
clone size: -; J gene: TRBJ2-5; V gene: TRBV27; D gene: -; CDR3 DNA: TGTGCCAGCAGTTTATCCCTCTCCTCAGGTGGAAAGACCCAGTACTTC; CDR3 protein: CASSLSLSSGGKTQYF
clone size: -; J gene: TRBJ1-2; V gene: TRBV9; D gene: -; CDR3 DNA: TGTGCCAGCAGCCCCTACAGGGGCTACACCTTC; CDR3 protein: CASSPYRGYTF
clone size: -; J gene: TRBJ2-7; V gene: TRBV19; D gene: TRBD1; CDR3 DNA: TGTGCCAGTAGTTCCCAGGGGGCCCACGAGCAGTACTTC; CDR3 protein: CASSSQGAHEQYF
clone size: -; J gene: TRBJ2-1; V gene: TRBV3-1/TRBV3-2; D gene: TRBD2; CDR3 DNA: TGTGCCAGCAGCCTCCGGGGGGGCCCGGTCGGGGATGAGCAGTTCTTC; CDR3 protein: CASSLRGGPVGDEQFF
clone size: -; J gene: TRBJ1-6; V gene: TRBV29-1; D gene: -; CDR3 DNA: TGCAGCGTTGAAGAGGACATAATTGATTCACCCCTCCACTTT; CDR3 protein: CSVEEDIIDSPLHF
clone size: -; J gene: TRBJ1-6; V gene: TRBV6-6; D gene: TRBD1; CDR3 DNA: TGTGCCAGCACATCACAGGGGAGGTCCTATAATTCACCCCTCCACTTT; CDR3 protein: CASTSQGRSYNSPLHF
clone size: once; J gene: TRBJ1-2; V gene: TRBV25-1; D gene: TRBD1; CDR3 DNA: TGTGCCAGCAGTGAATATTCACGAGGGACAGAGGTCGGCTACACCTTC; CDR3 protein: CASSEYSRGTEVGYTF
clone size: -; J gene: TRBJ2-7; V gene: TRBV7-9; D gene: TRBD1; CDR3 DNA: TGTGCCAGCAGCCCCCGCGGACAGGGAGGTTCCTACGAGCAGTACTTC; CDR3 protein: CASSPRGQGGSYEQYF
clone size: -; J gene: TRBJ1-1; V gene: TRBV28; D gene: -; CDR3 DNA: TGTGCCAGCAGTTTAAGGGGGTTCATGAACACTGAAGCTTTCTTT; CDR3 protein: CASSLRGFMNTEAFF
clone size: few; J gene: TRBJ1-1; V gene: TRBV3-1/TRBV3-2; D gene: TRBD1; CDR3 DNA: TGTGCCAGCAAACAGGGGGGAGGGAGAGCTTTCTTT; CDR3 protein: CASKQGGGRAFF
clone size: -; J gene: TRBJ1-1; V gene: TRBV11-3; D gene: TRBD1; CDR3 DNA: TGTGCCAGCAGCTTACAGGGGGTGAACACTGAAGCTTTCTTT; CDR3 protein: CASSLQGVNTEAFF
clone size: -; J gene: TRBJ1-5; V gene: TRBV5-8; D gene: -; CDR3 DNA: TGTGCCAGCAGCTTGTTCATTCATCAGCCCCAGCATTTT; CDR3 protein: CASSLFIHQPQHF
clone size: -; J gene: TRBJ2-7; V gene: TRBV6-1; D gene: TRBD1; CDR3 DNA: TGTGCCAGCAGTGAACTAGGGACAGGTCGGACCTACGAGCAGTACTTC; CDR3 protein: CASSELGTGRTYEQYF
clone size: -; J gene: TRBJ1-1; V gene: TRBV14; D gene: -; CDR3 DNA: TGTGCCAGCGGTCACAGGGAAACTGAAGCTTTCTTT; CDR3 protein: CASGHRETEAFF
clone size: once; J gene: TRBJ1-1; V gene: TRBV5-1; D gene: -; CDR3 DNA: TGCGCCAGCAGCTGGCCGGGGGGCCCGCGTGACACTGAAGCTTTCTTT; CDR3 protein: CASSWPGGPRDTEAFF
clone size: -; J gene: TRBJ2-3; V gene: TRBV24-1; D gene: TRBD1; CDR3 DNA: TGTGCCACCAGTGATACCGGACAGGGGGCAACAGATACGCAGTATTTT; CDR3 protein: CATSDTGQGATDTQYF
clone size: once; J gene: TRBJ1-5; V gene: TRBV28; D gene: -; CDR3 DNA: TGTGCCACCCCAGGAGAGGGGGGGGCGGATCAGCCCCAGCATTTT; CDR3 protein: CATPGEGGADQPQHF
clone size: once; J gene: TRBJ1-2; V gene: TRBV5-1; D gene: TRBD1; CDR3 DNA: TGCGCCAGCAGCTTACAGGGGGCGCGGGGCTATGGCTACACCTTC; CDR3 protein: CASSLQGARGYGYTF
clone size: -; J gene: TRBJ1-6; V gene: TRBV5-1; D gene: TRBD1; CDR3 DNA: TGCGCCAGCAGCCAAAACGGACAGGGGGCACTAGGGAATTCACCCCTCCACTTT; CDR3 protein: CASSQNGQGALGNSPLHF
clone size: once; J gene: TRBJ1-2; V gene: TRBV24-1; D gene: -; CDR3 DNA: TGTGCCACGCGGGACTACAACTATGGCTACACCTTC; CDR3 protein: CATRDYNYGYTF
clone size: -; J gene: TRBJ2-7; V gene: TRBV5-1; D gene: TRBD1; CDR3 DNA: TGCGCCAGCAGCTTTCCGGACAGGGGCTACGAGCAGTACTTC; CDR3 protein: CASSFPDRGYEQYF
clone size: -; J gene: TRBJ2-3; V gene: TRBV5-5; D gene: -; CDR3 DNA: TGTGCCAGCAGCGGGGCGGGGTGGGGTCCCACAGATACGCAGTATTTT; CDR3 protein: CASSGAGWGPTDTQYF
clone size: -; J gene: TRBJ2-3; V gene: TRBV29-1; D gene: TRBD2; CDR3 DNA: TGCAGCGTCGGAAATATGGGGAGGGCTCGCACAGATACGCAGTATTTT; CDR3 protein: CSVGNMGRARTDTQYF
clone size: few; J gene: TRBJ1-6; V gene: TRBV3-1/TRBV3-2; D gene: TRBD1; CDR3 DNA: TGTGCCAGCAGCCAGGGGGGACAGGGAACACCCCTCCACTTT; CDR3 protein: CASSQGGQGTPLHF
clone size: -; J gene: TRBJ2-2; V gene: TRBV9; D gene: -; CDR3 DNA: TGTGCCAGCGGGGAGGGGGCGAACACCGGGGAGCTGTTTTTT; CDR3 protein: CASGEGANTGELFF
clone size: -; J gene: TRBJ1-2; V gene: TRBV9; D gene: -; CDR3 DNA: TGTGCCAGCAGCGCGGGGACAAGTCCTAACTATGGCTACACCTTC; CDR3 protein: CASSAGTSPNYGYTF
clone size: -; J gene: TRBJ2-2; V gene: TRBV10-3; D gene: TRBD2; CDR3 DNA: TGTGCCATTACTAGCGGGGGGAACACCGGGGAGCTGTTTTTT; CDR3 protein: CAITSGGNTGELFF
clone size: -; J gene: TRBJ1-1; V gene: TRBV12-3/TRBV12-4; D gene: -; CDR3 DNA: TGTGCCAGCACCGGGACAACGAACACTGAAGCTTTCTTT; CDR3 protein: CASTGTTNTEAFF
clone size: few; J gene: TRBJ2-1; V gene: TRBV11-2; D gene: -; CDR3 DNA: TGTGCCAGCAGCCGGGACTCAAACTTAGGCAATGAGCAGTTCTTC; CDR3 protein: CASSRDSNLGNEQFF
clone size: -; J gene: TRBJ1-5; V gene: TRBV24-1; D gene: -; CDR3 DNA: TGTGCCACCAGTTACAGGGCGAAGCAGCCCCAGCATTTT; CDR3 protein: CATSYRAKQPQHF
clone size: -; J gene: TRBJ1-5; V gene: TRBV7-8; D gene: -; CDR3 DNA: TGTGCCAGCAGCTTAGGACCTCTCGGGAATCAGCCCCAGCATTTT; CDR3 protein: CASSLGPLGNQPQHF
clone size: once; J gene: TRBJ1-2; V gene: TRBV7-9; D gene: -; CDR3 DNA: TGTGCCAGCAGCCTCGGGGAGGGCAATGGCTACACCTTC; CDR3 protein: CASSLGEGNGYTF
clone size: -; J gene: TRBJ2-2; V gene: TRBV10-3; D gene: -; CDR3 DNA: TGTGCCATACGAGCGACAGGTTGGGCCGGGGAGCTGTTTTTT; CDR3 protein: CAIRATGWAGELFF
clone size: -; J gene: TRBJ1-4; V gene: TRBV10-2; D gene: -; CDR3 DNA: TGCGCCAGCAGTGAGTCTTTTAACAGGGTCGGACTGTTTTTT; CDR3 protein: CASSESFNRVGLFF
clone size: -; J gene: TRBJ2-3; V gene: TRBV27; D gene: -; CDR3 DNA: TGTGCCAGCAGTCTCCTAGGCCCGATCGAGCAGTATTTT; CDR3 protein: CASSLLGPIEQYF
clone size: -; J gene: TRBJ1-4; V gene: TRBV7-9; D gene: TRBD1; CDR3 DNA: TGTGCCAGCAGCCCGACAGGGGGAGGGGAAAAACTGTTTTTT; CDR3 protein: CASSPTGGGEKLFF
clone size: -; J gene: TRBJ2-1; V gene: TRBV24-1; D gene: TRBD2; CDR3 DNA: TGTGCCACCAGTGCTTCCGGGGGGTACTACAATGAGCAGTTCTTC; CDR3 protein: CATSASGGYYNEQFF
clone size: -; J gene: TRBJ1-5; V gene: TRBV30; D gene: TRBD1; CDR3 DNA: TGTGCCTGGGCCCCCGGGACAGGGAATCAGCCCCAGCATTTT; CDR3 protein: CAWAPGTGNQPQHF
clone size: -; J gene: TRBJ1-6; V gene: TRBV28; D gene: -; CDR3 DNA: TGTGCCAGCACTCCACAGGGATATAATTCACCCCTCCACTTT; CDR3 protein: CASTPQGYNSPLHF
clone size: -; J gene: TRBJ2-3; V gene: TRBV12-5; D gene: -; CDR3 DNA: TGTGCTAGTGGATCGGACATCACCACAGATACGCAGTATTTT; CDR3 protein: CASGSDITTDTQYF
clone size: -; J gene: TRBJ2-7; V gene: TRBV7-9; D gene: -; CDR3 DNA: TGTGCCAGCAGGCCGGGAATTGAGGGCGAGCAGTACTTC; CDR3 protein: CASRPGIEGEQYF
clone size: -; J gene: TRBJ2-3; V gene: TRBV4-2; D gene: TRBD2; CDR3 DNA: TGTGCCAGCAGCCCCATAGCGGGGGGGCTTGGGGATACGCAGTATTTT; CDR3 protein: CASSPIAGGLGDTQYF
clone size: once; J gene: TRBJ2-2; V gene: TRBV10-3; D gene: -; CDR3 DNA: TGTGCCATCAGTGAGGGGGAGCCTAACACCGGGGAGCTGTTTTTT; CDR3 protein: CAISEGEPNTGELFF
clone size: -; J gene: TRBJ1-3; V gene: TRBV3-1/TRBV3-2; D gene: TRBD1; CDR3 DNA: TGTGCCAGCAGACGGACAGGGGACCCCTCTGGAAACACCATATATTTT; CDR3 protein: CASRRTGDPSGNTIYF
clone size: -; J gene: TRBJ1-4; V gene: TRBV30; D gene: -; CDR3 DNA: TGTGCCTGGACAGGTCCAACTAATGAAAAACTGTTTTTT; CDR3 protein: CAWTGPTNEKLFF
clone size: once; J gene: TRBJ1-2; V gene: TRBV5-1; D gene: -; CDR3 DNA: TGCGCCAGCAGCTTGGGTCCGATAGCTAACTATGGCTACACCTTC; CDR3 protein: CASSLGPIANYGYTF
clone size: -; J gene: TRBJ1-2; V gene: TRBV18; D gene: TRBD1; CDR3 DNA: TGTGCCAGCTCAAACCTTCAGGGGGAAAATGGCTACACCTTC; CDR3 protein: CASSNLQGENGYTF
clone size: -; J gene: TRBJ2-1; V gene: TRBV27; D gene: -; CDR3 DNA: TGTGCCAGCAGTCTACGTAATGAGCAGTTCTTC; CDR3 protein: CASSLRNEQFF
clone size: -; J gene: TRBJ2-3; V gene: TRBV7-8; D gene: -; CDR3 DNA: TGTGCCAGCAGCCTCCCCCCCCTTCCTAGCACAGATACGCAGTATTTT; CDR3 protein: CASSLPPLPSTDTQYF
clone size: -; J gene: TRBJ2-7; V gene: TRBV5-1; D gene: TRBD2; CDR3 DNA: TGCGCCAGCAGCATCACTACTAGCGGGGGTCCTGGGGACGAGCAGTACTTC; CDR3 protein: CASSITTSGGPGDEQYF
clone size: -; J gene: TRBJ1-2; V gene: TRBV18; D gene: TRBD1; CDR3 DNA: TGTGCCAGCTCACCACCGGGACAGGGACCCTATGGCTACACCTTC; CDR3 protein: CASSPPGQGPYGYTF
clone size: -; J gene: TRBJ1-5; V gene: TRBV5-1; D gene: TRBD1; CDR3 DNA: TGCGCCAGCAGCTTGGCCGAGAGGAGGGGGCATCAGCCCCAGCATTTT; CDR3 protein: CASSLAERRGHQPQHF
clone size: -; J gene: TRBJ1-1; V gene: TRBV11-3; D gene: TRBD1; CDR3 DNA: TGTGCCAGCAGCTTAGCCCGTTTACAGGGGGAGGCTTTCTTT; CDR3 protein: CASSLARLQGEAFF
clone size: -; J gene: TRBJ1-5; V gene: TRBV7-2; D gene: -; CDR3 DNA: TGTGCCAGCAGCTTAGGGGGGGGGTTTAGTTTTAATCAGCCCCAGCATTTT; CDR3 protein: CASSLGGGFSFNQPQHF
clone size: once; J gene: TRBJ2-3; V gene: TRBV3-1/TRBV3-2; D gene: TRBD2; CDR3 DNA: TGTGCCAGCAGCCGGACTAGTAGTTCAGATACGCAGTATTTT; CDR3 protein: CASSRTSSSDTQYF